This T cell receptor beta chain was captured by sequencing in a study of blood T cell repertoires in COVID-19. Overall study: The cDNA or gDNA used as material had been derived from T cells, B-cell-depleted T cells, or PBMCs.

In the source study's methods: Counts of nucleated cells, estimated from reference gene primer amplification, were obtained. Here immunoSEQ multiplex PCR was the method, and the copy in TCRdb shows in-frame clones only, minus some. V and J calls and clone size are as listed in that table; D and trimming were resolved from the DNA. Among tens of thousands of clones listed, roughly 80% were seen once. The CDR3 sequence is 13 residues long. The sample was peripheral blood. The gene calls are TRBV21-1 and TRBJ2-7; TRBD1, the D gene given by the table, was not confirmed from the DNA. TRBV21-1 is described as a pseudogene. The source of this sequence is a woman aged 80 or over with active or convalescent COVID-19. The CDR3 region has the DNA TGTGCCAGTCGGACAGGGGAAACCTACGAGCAGTACTTC. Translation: CASRTGETYEQYF.